The 22 T cell receptor beta chains listed next were all sequenced from one sample in a study of STAT5B mutations in CD4+ large granular lymphocyte leukemia (dated 2022 in TCRdb). The library was obtained by the immunoSEQ multiplex PCR assay. Not all clones reach the TCRdb copy of this immuneACCESS table, which keeps in-frame sequences only. Checked studies attribute under half of the gap to unresolved V genes and leave the rest unexplained. For this sample the table gives some 38,000 clones, of which almost 85% were detected only once. The top ten hold less than 1.5% of the sample. The sample taken for sequencing was CD4+ T cells from blood buffy coats. The receptors were sampled from a human donor in good health.

The chain recombines TRBV5-1 with TRBJ2-5; TRBD1 or TRBD2 may be the D gene (6 bases each). CDR3 length: 14 amino acids. Trimming removed 1 base at V and 4 bases at J, with 11 bases between. Looked up from germline, CDR1 is SGHRS and CDR2 is YFSETQ. Here the CDR3 reads CASSLKGGGETQYF. Written as DNA, the CDR3 is TGCGCCAGCAGCTTGAAGGGGGGCGGAGAGACCCAGTACTTC.

This chain connects TRBV28 to TRBJ1-2, with D tentatively TRBD1 (6 bases). Germline-derived CDR1 and CDR2 are MDHEN and SYDVKM. CDR3 length: 14 residues. V gave up 4 bases and J gave up 5 bases, with 14 bases separating them. The CDR3 loop reads CASSSQGKVYGYTF. The DNA of the CDR3 is TGTGCCAGCAGTTCACAGGGTAAAGTTTATGGCTACACCTTC.

J is TRBJ2-5 and V is TRBV27, with no clear D. There are 13 residues in the CDR3. Germline V gene data show CDR1 as MNHEY and CDR2 as SMNVEV (reference sequence). The germline V and J ends were trimmed by 5 bases and 3 bases, with 10 bases remaining between them. The CDR3 is CASSRARKETQYF. CDR3 nucleotides: TGTGCCAGCAGTCGGGCTAGGAAAGAGACCCAGTACTTC.

The chain links TRBV5-1 to TRBJ1-1, with D tentatively TRBD1 (5 bases). Trimming took 4 bases from V and 1 from J, leaving 8 bases between them. This CDR3 contains 13 residues. The germline CDR1 and CDR2 sequences are SGHRS and YFSETQ. As DNA, the CDR3 is TGCGCCAGCAGCCGGGGGGGGAACACTGAAGCTTTCTTT. It codes for CASSRGGNTEAFF.

The rearrangement uses TRBV5-1 and TRBJ2-7; D not certain. CDR1 and CDR2 (germline): SGHRS, YFSETQ. V lost 0 bases to trimming and J lost 0 bases, with 7 bases between them. CDR3 length: 14 residues. DNA of the CDR3: TGCGCCAGCAGCTTGGATGCGATCTCCTACGAGCAGTACTTC. Translation gives CASSLDAISYEQYF.

The chain recombines TRBV7-8 with TRBJ2-5; D not resolved. Germline CDR1 is SGHVS and CDR2 is FQNEAQ. V lost 4 bases and J 7 bases, leaving 10 bases between the germline ends. This CDR3 is 12 amino acids long. CDR3 bases: TGTGCCAGCAGCTGGGAAGTAGGGACCCAGTACTTC. Protein product: CASSWEVGTQYF.

V and J are TRBV5-1 and TRBJ1-4; the match to TRBD1 covers 11 bases. Germline V gives CDR1 SGHRS, CDR2 YFSETQ. After removal of 5 bases from V and 6 bases from J, the junction contained 3 bases not matched to a gene. This CDR3 has 14 amino acids. CDR3 bases: TGCGCCAGCAGACGGACAGGGGGCGATGAAAAACTGTTTTTT. This codes for CASRRTGGDEKLFF.

The rearrangement links TRBV6-5 to TRBJ2-1; 9 nucleotides match TRBD2. The CDR3 extends over 15 amino acids. Looked up from germline, CDR1 is MNHEY and CDR2 is SVGAGI. With 6 bases clipped from V and 4 bases from J, the junction kept 7 bases outside the gene matches. The CDR3 spells CASSYSGGDYNEQFF. CDR3 DNA: TGTGCCAGCAGCTATAGCGGGGGCGATTACAATGAGCAGTTCTTC.

The chain employs TRBV28 and TRBJ2-7, with D unclear. The V and J ends lost 2 bases and 2 bases respectively, with 10 bases between them. Per the germline V gene, CDR1 is MDHEN and CDR2 is SYDVKM. The CDR3 length is 14 residues. For the CDR3, the DNA is TGTGCCAGCAGTTTAGGGCAGGCCCCCTACGAGCAGTACTTC. Protein sequence: CASSLGQAPYEQYF.

The chain employs TRBV5-5 and TRBJ2-6; tentatively, D is TRBD1 (6 bases). Germline V lookup: CDR1 SGHKS, CDR2 YYEKEE (reference sequence). V was cut by 0 bases and J by 4 bases, with 8 bases left in between. The CDR3 has 15 amino acids. The CDR3: CASSLEGVGANVLTF. CDR3 DNA sequence: TGTGCCAGCAGCTTGGAGGGGGTAGGGGCCAACGTCCTGACTTTC.

This chain connects TRBV5-6 to TRBJ1-5; no reliable D call. Germline CDR1 reads SGHDT; CDR2 reads YYEEEE. The CDR3 runs to 16 residues. Between the trimmed V and J ends, which lost 0 bases and 7 bases, there was a span of 17 bases. CDR3 loop: CASSLASAGSGQPQHF. The CDR3 DNA reads TGTGCCAGCAGCTTGGCCTCGGCGGGGTCGGGCCAGCCCCAGCATTTT.

This chain uses TRBV19 with TRBJ2-4; D call uncertain. Germline V gene data show CDR1 as LNHDA and CDR2 as SQIVND (reference sequence). The CDR3 consists of 14 residues. V was trimmed by 3 bases and J by 3 bases, leaving 9 bases between them. CDR3 loop: CASSIKSLKNIQYF. The CDR3 DNA follows: TGTGCCAGTAGTATTAAGTCACTCAAAAACATTCAGTACTTC.

The CDR3 bases are TGTGCCAGCAGTTTCGACGGACTTTCCTACGAGCAGTACTTC. The encoded protein is CASSFDGLSYEQYF. The chain combines TRBV6-6 with TRBJ2-7, with TRBD2 as a possible D gene (5 bases). V shed 4 bases and J shed 1 base, with 11 bases lying between them. Germline assignment: CDR1 MNHNY and CDR2 SVGAGI (reference sequence). CDR3 length: 14 residues.

The CDR3 bases are TGCGCCAGCGGGGGACTAGCGGGGCTCGGGACGCAGTATTTT. This sequence encodes CASGGLAGLGTQYF. The chain carries TRBV10-2 and TRBJ2-3; 13 bases map to TRBD2. The CDR3 extends over 14 amino acids. Germline lookup yields CDR1 WSHSY and CDR2 SAAADI. The V segment lost 8 bases and the J segment 9 bases; nucleotides outside the gene matches: 8.

The chain combines TRBV5-1 with TRBJ1-4; D not certain. The CDR3 contains 15 residues. Trimming cost V 2 bases and J 5 bases, with 13 bases left between them. Germline values: CDR1 SGHRS, CDR2 YFSETQ. CDR3 residues: CASSLDGRENEKLFF. Written as DNA, the CDR3 is TGCGCCAGCAGCTTAGACGGGAGGGAGAATGAAAAACTGTTTTTT.

V gene TRBV7-3 combines with J gene TRBJ2-3, with 7 nucleotides matching TRBD1. Germline CDR1 and CDR2: SGHTA and FQGTGA. The CDR3 contains 16 residues. After removal of 1 base from V and 0 bases from J, the junction contained 4 bases not matched to a gene. CDR3 coding DNA: TGTGCCAGCAGCTTAATGGGACAGACCAGCACAGATACGCAGTATTTT. Its translation: CASSLMGQTSTDTQYF.

The chain couples TRBV29-1 to TRBJ1-1; D ambiguous. V lost 7 bases and J 0 bases, leaving 12 bases between the germline ends. The CDR3 contains 13 residues. Germline CDR1 is SQVTM and CDR2 is ANQGSEA. The CDR3 here is CSARNSMNTEAFF. In DNA form, the CDR3 reads TGCAGCGCCAGAAACTCTATGAACACTGAAGCTTTCTTT.

The chain uses TRBV14 and TRBJ2-7; D tentatively fits TRBD1 or TRBD2 (5 bases each). There are 15 residues in the CDR3. V was trimmed by 2 bases and J by 6 bases, leaving 17 bases between them. The V gene's germline CDR1 is SGHDN and CDR2 FVKESK. The CDR3 sequence: CASSQPGRNNLEQYF. As DNA, the CDR3 is TGTGCCAGCAGCCAACCGGGACGGAATAATCTCGAGCAGTACTTC.

This clone was seen a single time. The chain is built from TRBV6-4 and TRBJ1-1; no definite D call. Germline CDR1 MRHNA, CDR2 SNTAGT. The CDR3 is 15 amino acids. Trimming pared 5 bases from V and 3 bases from J, leaving 16 bases between. CDR3 in amino acids: CASSMSPLSDTEAFF. DNA of the CDR3: TGTGCCAGCAGTATGTCCCCCCTCAGCGACACTGAAGCTTTCTTT.

A word on this clone: Sequence at one end of the junction differs from germline and may be a read error. The chain has TRBV7-7 and TRBJ2-5; 8 nucleotides agree with TRBD1. The CDR3 loop spans 14 amino acids. Germline CDR1 reads SSHAT; CDR2 reads FNYEAQ (reference sequence). CDR3 nucleotide sequence: TGTGCTAGCAGCCAGGGACAGGCCCAAGAGACCCAGTACTTC. Amino acid sequence: CASSQGQAQETQYF.

This clone came up once. This chain connects TRBV28 to TRBJ2-3; the match to TRBD2 covers 8 bases. The CDR3 has 16 amino acids. CDR1 is MDHEN, CDR2 SYDVKM, per germline. Germline trimming cut 7 bases from V and 6 bases from J; bases unmatched to any gene: 15. The CDR3 sequence: CASTPGRLAGADTQYF. DNA for the CDR3: TGTGCCAGCACACCTGGTCGGCTAGCGGGCGCCGATACGCAGTATTTT.

This clone was seen more than once but under ten times. The J gene is TRBJ1-6, the V gene TRBV27; D is possibly TRBD1 (5 bases). This CDR3 comprises 16 residues. CDR1 MNHEY and CDR2 SMNVEV come from the germline V gene (reference sequence). Trimming shortened V by 7 bases and J by 6 bases, and 19 bases separated the two germline ends. CDR3 in DNA: TGTGCCAGCACCCCGCAGGGACGAACCCCTAATTCACCCCTCCACTTT. Its translation: CASTPQGRTPNSPLHF.